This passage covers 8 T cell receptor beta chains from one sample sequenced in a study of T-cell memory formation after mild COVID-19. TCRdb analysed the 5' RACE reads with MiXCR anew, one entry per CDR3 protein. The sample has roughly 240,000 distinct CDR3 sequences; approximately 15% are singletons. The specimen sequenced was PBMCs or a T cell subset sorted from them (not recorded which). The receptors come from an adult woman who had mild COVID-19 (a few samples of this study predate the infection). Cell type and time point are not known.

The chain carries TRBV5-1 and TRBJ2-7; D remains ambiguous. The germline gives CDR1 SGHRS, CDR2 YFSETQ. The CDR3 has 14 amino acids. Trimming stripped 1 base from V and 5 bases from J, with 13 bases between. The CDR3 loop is CASSLLGQENEQYF. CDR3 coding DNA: TGCGCCAGCAGCTTGCTTGGGCAGGAGAACGAGCAGTACTTC.

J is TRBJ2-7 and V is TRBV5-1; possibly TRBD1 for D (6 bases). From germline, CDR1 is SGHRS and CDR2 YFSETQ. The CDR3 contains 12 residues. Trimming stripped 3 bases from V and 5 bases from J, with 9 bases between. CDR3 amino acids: CASSSRGNEQYF. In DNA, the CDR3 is TGCGCCAGCAGCTCCAGGGGAAACGAGCAGTACTTC.

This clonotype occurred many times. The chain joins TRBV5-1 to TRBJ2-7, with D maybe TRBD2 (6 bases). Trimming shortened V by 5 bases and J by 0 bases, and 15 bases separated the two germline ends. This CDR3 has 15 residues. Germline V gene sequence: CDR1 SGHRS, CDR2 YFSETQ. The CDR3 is CASRRDPGDSYEQYF. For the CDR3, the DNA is TGCGCCAGCAGGAGGGATCCGGGAGACTCCTACGAGCAGTACTTC.

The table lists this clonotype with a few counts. CDR3 in amino acids: CASSQLIGSYNEQFF. CDR3 coding DNA: TGCGCCAGCAGCCAACTTATAGGCTCCTACAATGAGCAGTTCTTC. The chain recombines TRBV4-3 with TRBJ2-1, with D unresolved. V was trimmed by 2 bases and J by 0 bases, leaving 8 bases between them. In germline, CDR1 is LGHNA, CDR2 YSLEER. The CDR3 is 15 residues long.

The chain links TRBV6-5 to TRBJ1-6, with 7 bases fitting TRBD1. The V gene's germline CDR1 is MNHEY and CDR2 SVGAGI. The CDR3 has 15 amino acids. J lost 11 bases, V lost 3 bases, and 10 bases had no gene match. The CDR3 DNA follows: TGTGCCAGCAGTTATGGTAGACAGGGCGATGCACCCCTCCACTTT. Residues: CASSYGRQGDAPLHF.

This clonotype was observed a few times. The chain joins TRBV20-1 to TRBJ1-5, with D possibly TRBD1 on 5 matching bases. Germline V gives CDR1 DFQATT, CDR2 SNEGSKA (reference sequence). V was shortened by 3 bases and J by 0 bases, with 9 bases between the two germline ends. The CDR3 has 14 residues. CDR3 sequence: CSASPTGSNQPQHF. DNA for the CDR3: TGCAGTGCTAGTCCCACAGGTAGCAATCAGCCCCAGCATTTT.

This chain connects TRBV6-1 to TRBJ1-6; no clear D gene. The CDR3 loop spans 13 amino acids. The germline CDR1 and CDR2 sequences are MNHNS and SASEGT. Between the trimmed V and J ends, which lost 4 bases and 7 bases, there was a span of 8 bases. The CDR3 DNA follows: TGTGCCAGCAGTGCAGCACCCAATTCACCCCTCCACTTT. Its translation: CASSAAPNSPLHF.

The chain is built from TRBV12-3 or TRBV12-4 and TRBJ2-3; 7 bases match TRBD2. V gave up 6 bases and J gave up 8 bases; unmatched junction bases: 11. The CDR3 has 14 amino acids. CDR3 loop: CASSTRTGRGTQYF. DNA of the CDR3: TGTGCCAGCAGCACTCGGACGGGGAGGGGTACGCAGTATTTT.